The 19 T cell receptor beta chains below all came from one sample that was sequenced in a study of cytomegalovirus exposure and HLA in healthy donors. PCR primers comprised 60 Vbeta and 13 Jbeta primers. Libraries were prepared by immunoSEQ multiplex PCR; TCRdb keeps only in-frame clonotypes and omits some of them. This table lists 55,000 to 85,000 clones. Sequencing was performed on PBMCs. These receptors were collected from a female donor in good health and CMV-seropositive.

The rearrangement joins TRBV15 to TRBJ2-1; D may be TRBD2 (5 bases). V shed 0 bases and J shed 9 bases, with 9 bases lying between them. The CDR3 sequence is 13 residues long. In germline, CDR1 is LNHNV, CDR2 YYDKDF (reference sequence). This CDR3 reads CATSRDQGSEQFF. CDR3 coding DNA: TGTGCCACCAGCAGAGATCAAGGGAGTGAGCAGTTCTTC.

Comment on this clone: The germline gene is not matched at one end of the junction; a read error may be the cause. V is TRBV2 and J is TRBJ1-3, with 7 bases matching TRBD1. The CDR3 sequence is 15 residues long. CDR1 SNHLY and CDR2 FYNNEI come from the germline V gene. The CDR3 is CASSTDQGGGNNIYF. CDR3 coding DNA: TGTGCCAGCAGTACCGACCAGGGGGGAGGAAACAACATATATTTT.

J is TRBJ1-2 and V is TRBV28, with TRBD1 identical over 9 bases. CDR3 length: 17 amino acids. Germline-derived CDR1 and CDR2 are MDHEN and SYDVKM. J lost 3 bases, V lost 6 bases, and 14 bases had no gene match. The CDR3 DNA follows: TGTGCCAGCAGCTCATCCGGGACAGGGTATCTAGACTATGGCTACACCTTC. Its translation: CASSSSGTGYLDYGYTF.

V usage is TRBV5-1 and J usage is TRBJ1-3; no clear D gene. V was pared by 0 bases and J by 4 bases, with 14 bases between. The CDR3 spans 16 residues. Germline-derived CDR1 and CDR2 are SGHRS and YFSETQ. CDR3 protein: CASSLAGLPSGNTIYF. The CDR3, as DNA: TGCGCCAGCAGCTTGGCGGGGTTACCCTCCGGAAACACCATATATTTT.

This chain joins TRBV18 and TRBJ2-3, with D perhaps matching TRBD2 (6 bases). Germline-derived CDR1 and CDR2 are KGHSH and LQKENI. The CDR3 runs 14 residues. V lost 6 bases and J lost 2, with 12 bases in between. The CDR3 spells CASSRDASTDTQYF. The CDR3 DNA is TGTGCCAGCTCGCGGGACGCATCCACAGATACGCAGTATTTT.

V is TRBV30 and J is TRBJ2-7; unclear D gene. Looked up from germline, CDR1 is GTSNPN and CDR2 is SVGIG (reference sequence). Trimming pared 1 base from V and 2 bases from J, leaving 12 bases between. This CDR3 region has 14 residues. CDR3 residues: CAWSARVSPYEQYF. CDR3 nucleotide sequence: TGTGCCTGGAGTGCCCGAGTATCCCCCTACGAGCAGTACTTC.

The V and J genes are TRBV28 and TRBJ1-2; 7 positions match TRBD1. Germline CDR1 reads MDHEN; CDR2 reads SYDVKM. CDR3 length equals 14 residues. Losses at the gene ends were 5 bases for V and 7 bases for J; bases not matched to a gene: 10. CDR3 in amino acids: CASSPPDRAGGYTF. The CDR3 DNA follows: TGTGCCAGCAGTCCACCAGACAGGGCTGGTGGCTACACCTTC.

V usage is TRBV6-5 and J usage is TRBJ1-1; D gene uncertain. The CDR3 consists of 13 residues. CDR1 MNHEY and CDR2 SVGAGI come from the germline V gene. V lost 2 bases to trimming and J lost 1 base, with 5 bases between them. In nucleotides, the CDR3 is TGTGCCAGCAGTTACAGAGCGAACACTGAAGCTTTCTTT. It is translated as CASSYRANTEAFF.

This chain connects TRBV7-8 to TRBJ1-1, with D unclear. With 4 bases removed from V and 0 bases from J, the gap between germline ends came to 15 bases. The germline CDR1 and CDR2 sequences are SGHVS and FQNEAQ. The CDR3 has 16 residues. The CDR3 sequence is CASSYLLYGLNTEAFF. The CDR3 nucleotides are TGTGCCAGCAGCTATCTACTGTACGGTTTGAACACTGAAGCTTTCTTT.

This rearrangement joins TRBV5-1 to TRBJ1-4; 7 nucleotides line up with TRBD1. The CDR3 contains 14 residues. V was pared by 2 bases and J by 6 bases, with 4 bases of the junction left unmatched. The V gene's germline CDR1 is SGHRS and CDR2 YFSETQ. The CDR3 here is CASSFSGGDEKLFF. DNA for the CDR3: TGCGCCAGCAGCTTTTCAGGGGGAGATGAAAAACTGTTTTTT.

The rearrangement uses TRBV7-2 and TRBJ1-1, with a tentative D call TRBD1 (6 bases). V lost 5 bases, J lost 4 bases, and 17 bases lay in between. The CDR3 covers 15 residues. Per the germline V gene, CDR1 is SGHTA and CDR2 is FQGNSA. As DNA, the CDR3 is TGTGCCAGCAGCAGCCAGACAGGTTCAGCCACTGAAGCTTTCTTT. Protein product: CASSSQTGSATEAFF.

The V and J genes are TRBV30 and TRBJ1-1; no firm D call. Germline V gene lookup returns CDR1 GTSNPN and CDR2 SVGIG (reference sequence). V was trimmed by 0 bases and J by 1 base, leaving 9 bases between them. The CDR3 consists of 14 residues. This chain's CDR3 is CAWSVKQRNTEAFF. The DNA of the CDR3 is TGTGCCTGGAGTGTCAAACAGAGGAACACTGAAGCTTTCTTT.

The CDR3 bases are TGCGCCAGCAGCTTGAACCCACTAGCGGACCGCACAGATACGCAGTATTTT. As protein: CASSLNPLADRTDTQYF. V and J are TRBV5-1 and TRBJ2-3; 8 bases fit TRBD2. Germline V gene lookup returns CDR1 SGHRS and CDR2 YFSETQ. With 1 base clipped from V and 1 base from J, the junction kept 8 bases outside the gene matches. CDR3 length: 17 residues.

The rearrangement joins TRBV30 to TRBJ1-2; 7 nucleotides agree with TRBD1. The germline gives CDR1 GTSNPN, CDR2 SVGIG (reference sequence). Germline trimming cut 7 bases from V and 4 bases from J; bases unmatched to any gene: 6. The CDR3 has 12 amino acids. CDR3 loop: CAYIGTAYGYTF. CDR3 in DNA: TGTGCCTACATAGGGACAGCCTATGGCTACACCTTC.

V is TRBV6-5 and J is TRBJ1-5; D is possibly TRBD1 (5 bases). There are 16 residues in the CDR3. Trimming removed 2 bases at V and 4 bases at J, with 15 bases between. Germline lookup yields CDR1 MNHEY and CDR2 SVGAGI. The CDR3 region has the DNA TGTGCCAGCAGTTACCCCACAGGACCTATTAATCAGCCCCAGCATTTT. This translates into CASSYPTGPINQPQHF.

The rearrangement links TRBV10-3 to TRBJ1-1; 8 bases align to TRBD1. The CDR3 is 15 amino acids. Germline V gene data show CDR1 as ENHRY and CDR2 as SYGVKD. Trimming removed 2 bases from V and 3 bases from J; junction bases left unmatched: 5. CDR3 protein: CAISEPRTGHTEAFF. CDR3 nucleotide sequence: TGTGCCATCAGTGAGCCCAGGACAGGGCACACTGAAGCTTTCTTT.

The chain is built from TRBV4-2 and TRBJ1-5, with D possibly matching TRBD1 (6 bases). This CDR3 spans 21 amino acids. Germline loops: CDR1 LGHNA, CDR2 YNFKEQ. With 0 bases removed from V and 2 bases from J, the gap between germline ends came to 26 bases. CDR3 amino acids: CASSQDKGGGKLLVGNQPQHF. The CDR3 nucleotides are TGTGCCAGCAGCCAAGATAAAGGGGGGGGCAAATTGTTAGTTGGCAATCAGCCCCAGCATTTT.

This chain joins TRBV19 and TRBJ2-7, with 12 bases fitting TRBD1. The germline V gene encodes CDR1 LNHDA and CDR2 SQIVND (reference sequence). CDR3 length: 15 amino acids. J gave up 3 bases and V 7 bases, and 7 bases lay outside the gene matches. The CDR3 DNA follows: TGTGCCAGTACCCAGGGGACAGGGGGCAGCTACGAGCAGTACTTC. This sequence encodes CASTQGTGGSYEQYF.

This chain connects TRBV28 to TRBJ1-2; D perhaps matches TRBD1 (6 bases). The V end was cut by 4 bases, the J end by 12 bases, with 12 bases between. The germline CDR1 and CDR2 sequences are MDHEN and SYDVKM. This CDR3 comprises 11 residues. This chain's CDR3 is CASSYSGVNTF. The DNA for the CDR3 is TGTGCCAGCAGTTACTCAGGGGTAAACACCTTC.